Shown below are 8 T cell receptor beta chains from a single sample sequenced in a study of a mutant IDH1 vaccine in newly diagnosed glioma. Their cognate antigens are unknown. As for time point: week 47, end of study. In every dose of vaccine, 300 ug of mutant IDH1 20-mer peptide was given alongside topical imiquimod. Profiled with immunoSEQ multiplex PCR; TCRdb holds only in-frame clones, not every one. The sample consists of tens of thousands of clones, around 80% of them appearing once. The specimen was PBMCs, collected from a glioma patient whose treatment included an IDH1 peptide vaccine. The receptors here all came from a middle-aged woman with glioma. Some clones in this sample may be carry-over from other donors' samples.

This clone was detected only a few times. The chain joins TRBV2 to TRBJ1-1; weak D call: TRBD1 (5 bases). The CDR3 extends over 11 amino acids. V shed 6 bases and J shed 5 bases, with 7 bases lying between them. Germline CDR1 SNHLY, CDR2 FYNNEI. The CDR3 sequence: CASRGRTEAFF. The CDR3 DNA reads TGTGCCAGCAGGGGACGGACTGAAGCTTTCTTT.

The chain recombines TRBV5-6 with TRBJ1-5; possible D gene TRBD1, 5 bases. Germline V lookup: CDR1 SGHDT, CDR2 YYEEEE. This CDR3 comprises 14 residues. The V and J ends lost 4 bases and 8 bases respectively, with 16 bases between them. The CDR3 loop is CASSHGTRREPQHF. DNA of the CDR3: TGTGCCAGCAGCCACGGGACCCGCCGGGAGCCCCAGCATTTT.

This clone was detected only a few times. The chain joins TRBV5-5 to TRBJ2-7; 9 bases fit TRBD1. The CDR3 totals 13 residues. Unmatched junction bases numbered 2, after V lost 3 bases and J lost 4 bases. Germline V gene sequence: CDR1 SGHKS, CDR2 YYEKEE (reference sequence). In DNA form, the CDR3 reads TGTGCCAGCAGCTCCGGGACAGGGTACGAGCAGTACTTC. This translates into CASSSGTGYEQYF.

V usage is TRBV7-9 and J usage is TRBJ1-1; TRBD1 agrees at 7 bases. CDR3 length: 16 residues. Germline V lookup: CDR1 SEHNR, CDR2 FQNEAQ (reference sequence). Unmatched junction bases numbered 8, after V lost 1 base and J lost 3 bases. This CDR3 reads CASSLEDRRVYTEAFF. The CDR3 bases are TGTGCCAGCAGCTTAGAGGACAGGAGGGTTTACACTGAAGCTTTCTTT.

This clone was recorded once. V usage is TRBV5-6 and J usage is TRBJ2-7; D assignment may be TRBD1 or TRBD2 (7 bases each). Germline V gene sequence: CDR1 SGHDT, CDR2 YYEEEE. The germline V and J ends were trimmed by 4 bases and 4 bases, with 9 bases remaining between them. This CDR3 region has 12 residues. Here the CDR3 reads CASSQGGYEQYF. In DNA, the CDR3 is TGTGCCAGCAGCCAGGGGGGGTACGAGCAGTACTTC.

The chain uses TRBV5-4 and TRBJ2-3; D call uncertain. This CDR3 region has 15 residues. The germline V gene has CDR1 SGHNT and CDR2 YYREEE (reference sequence). Trimming pared 4 bases from V and 8 bases from J, leaving 20 bases between. As DNA, the CDR3 is TGTGCCAGCAGCCCCGTAATAGGAGACCGAAGTACGCAGTATTTT. Its protein product is CASSPVIGDRSTQYF.

The chain uses TRBV5-6 and TRBJ1-3; D is possibly TRBD1 (6 bases). This CDR3 comprises 16 residues. Germline V lookup: CDR1 SGHDT, CDR2 YYEEEE. V was pared by 4 bases and J by 3 bases, with 17 bases between. Here the CDR3 reads CASSSVQDSIGNTIYF. In DNA form, the CDR3 reads TGTGCCAGCAGCAGTGTACAGGACAGCATTGGAAACACCATATATTTT. Complete variable domain (other parts from reference TRBV5-6 and TRBJ1-3): DAGVTQSPTHLIKTRGQQVTLRCSPKSGHDTVSWYQQALGQGPQFIFQYYEEEERQRGNFPDRFSGHQFPNYSSELNVNALLLGDSALYLCASSSVQDSIGNTIYFGEGSWLTVV.

This CDR3 reads CASKKHLGDTQYF. CDR3 bases: TGTGCCAGCAAGAAACACCTCGGAGATACGCAGTATTTT. The chain joins TRBV2 to TRBJ2-3; D not certain. V lost 7 bases to trimming and J lost 5 bases, with 13 bases between them. This CDR3 spans 13 amino acids. From germline, CDR1 is SNHLY and CDR2 FYNNEI.